This paragraph reports one T cell receptor (beta chain). The method was immunoSEQ multiplex PCR; TCRdb's version includes in-frame clones alone and lacks a portion of them. The profile shows about 410,000 clones, about nine tenths of them singletons. CDR1 is MNHEY and CDR2 is SMNVEV in the germline V gene (reference sequence). With V trimmed by 5 bases and J by 0 bases, 13 bases remained unmatched. This CDR3 is 18 amino acids long. This record belongs to a study of control samples from healthy donors and cancer patients. The TCR comes from a man aged 35 to 55 with head and neck cancer. The rearrangement links TRBV27 to TRBJ1-5; 7 positions agree with TRBD1. Sequences were obtained from PBMCs. The CDR3 spells CASSPRGTDLYSNQPQHF. The CDR3 DNA sequence: TGTGCCAGCAGTCCGCGGGGGACAGACCTGTATAGCAATCAGCCCCAGCATTTT.